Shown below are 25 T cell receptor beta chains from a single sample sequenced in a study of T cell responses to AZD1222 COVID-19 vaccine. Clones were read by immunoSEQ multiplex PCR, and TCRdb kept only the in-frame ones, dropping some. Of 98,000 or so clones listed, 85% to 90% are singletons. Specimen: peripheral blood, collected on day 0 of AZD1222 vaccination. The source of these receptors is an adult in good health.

The CDR3 nucleotides read TGTGCCAGTAGGTCAGAAAGGGGATTTAATCAGCCCCAGCATTTT. It codes for CASRSERGFNQPQHF. The chain recombines TRBV19 with TRBJ1-5, with a possible D match to TRBD1 (5 bases). Trimming removed 6 bases at V and 4 bases at J, with 16 bases between. Germline V gene lookup returns CDR1 LNHDA and CDR2 SQIVND (reference sequence). The CDR3 covers 15 residues.

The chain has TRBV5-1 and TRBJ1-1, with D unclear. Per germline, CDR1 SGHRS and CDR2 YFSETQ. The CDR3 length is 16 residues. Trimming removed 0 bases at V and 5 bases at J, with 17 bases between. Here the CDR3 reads CASSLGMTGVGTEAFF. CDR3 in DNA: TGCGCCAGCAGCTTGGGGATGACTGGCGTCGGGACTGAAGCTTTCTTT. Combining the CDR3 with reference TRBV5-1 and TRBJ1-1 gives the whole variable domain KAGVTQTPRYLIKTRGQQVTLSCSPISGHRSVSWYQQTPGQGLQFLFEYFSETQRNKGNFPGRFSGRQFSNSRSEMNVSTLELGDSALYLCASSLGMTGVGTEAFFGQGTRLTVV.

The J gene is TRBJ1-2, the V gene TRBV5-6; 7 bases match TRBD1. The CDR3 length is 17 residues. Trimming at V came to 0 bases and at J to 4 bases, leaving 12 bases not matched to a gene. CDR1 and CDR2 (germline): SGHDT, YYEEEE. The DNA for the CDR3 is TGTGCCAGCAGCTTGGGGTTCGGACAGGAGAAGATCTATGGCTACACCTTC. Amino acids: CASSLGFGQEKIYGYTF.

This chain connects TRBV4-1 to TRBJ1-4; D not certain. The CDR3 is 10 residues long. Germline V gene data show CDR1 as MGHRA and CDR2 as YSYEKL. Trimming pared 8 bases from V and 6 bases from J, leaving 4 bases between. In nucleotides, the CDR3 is TGCGCCAGCGGTTATGAAAAACTGTTTTTT. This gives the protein CASGYEKLFF.

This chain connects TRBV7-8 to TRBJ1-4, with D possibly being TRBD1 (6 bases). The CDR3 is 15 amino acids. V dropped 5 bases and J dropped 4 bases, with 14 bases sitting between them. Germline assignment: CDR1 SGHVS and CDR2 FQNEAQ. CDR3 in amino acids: CASSQLGQSNEKLFF. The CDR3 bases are TGTGCCAGCAGCCAGCTCGGACAGAGTAATGAAAAACTGTTTTTT.

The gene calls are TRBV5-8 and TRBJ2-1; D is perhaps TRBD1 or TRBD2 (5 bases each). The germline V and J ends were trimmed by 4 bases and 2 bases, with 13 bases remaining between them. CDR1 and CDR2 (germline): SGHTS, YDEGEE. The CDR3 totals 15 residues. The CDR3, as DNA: TGTGCCAGCAGCCGACGGGACGTAGCCTACAATGAGCAGTTCTTC. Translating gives CASSRRDVAYNEQFF.

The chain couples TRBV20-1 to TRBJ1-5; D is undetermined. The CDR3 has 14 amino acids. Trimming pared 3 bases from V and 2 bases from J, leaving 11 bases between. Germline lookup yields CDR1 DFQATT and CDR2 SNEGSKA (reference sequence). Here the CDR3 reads CSASLPWGNQPQHF. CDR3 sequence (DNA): TGCAGTGCTAGTCTTCCCTGGGGCAATCAGCCCCAGCATTTT.

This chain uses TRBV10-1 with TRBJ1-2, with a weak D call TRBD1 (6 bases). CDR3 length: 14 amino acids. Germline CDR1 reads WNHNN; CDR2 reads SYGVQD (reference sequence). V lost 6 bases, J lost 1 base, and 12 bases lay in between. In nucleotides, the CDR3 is TGCGCCAGCAGCCCACAGGGCTTTAACTATGGCTACACCTTC. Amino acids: CASSPQGFNYGYTF.

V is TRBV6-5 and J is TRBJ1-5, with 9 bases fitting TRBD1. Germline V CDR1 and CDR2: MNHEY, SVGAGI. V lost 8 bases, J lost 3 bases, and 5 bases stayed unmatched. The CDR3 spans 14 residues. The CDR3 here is CASGGQGLNQPQHF. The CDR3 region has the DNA TGTGCCAGCGGGGGACAGGGCCTCAATCAGCCCCAGCATTTT.

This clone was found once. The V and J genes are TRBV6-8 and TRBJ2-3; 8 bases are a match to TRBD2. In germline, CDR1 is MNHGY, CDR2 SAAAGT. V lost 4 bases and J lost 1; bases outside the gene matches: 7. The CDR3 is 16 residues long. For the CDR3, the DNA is TGTGCCAGCAGTTTGCGGGGGGATTTCGGCACAGATACGCAGTATTTT. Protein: CASSLRGDFGTDTQYF.

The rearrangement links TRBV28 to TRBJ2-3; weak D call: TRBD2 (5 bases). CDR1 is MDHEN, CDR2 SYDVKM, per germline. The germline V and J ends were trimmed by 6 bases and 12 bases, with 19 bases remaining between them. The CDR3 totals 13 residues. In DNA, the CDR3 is TGTGCCAGCAGCAATGGACTCCTCCTCCCCCAGTATTTT. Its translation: CASSNGLLLPQYF.

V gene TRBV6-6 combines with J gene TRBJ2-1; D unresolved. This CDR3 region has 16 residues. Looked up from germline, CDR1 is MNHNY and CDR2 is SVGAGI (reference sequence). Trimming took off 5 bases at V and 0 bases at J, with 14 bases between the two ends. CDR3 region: CASSRHGQSSYNEQFF. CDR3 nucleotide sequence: TGTGCCAGCAGTAGGCATGGGCAGAGCTCCTACAATGAGCAGTTCTTC.

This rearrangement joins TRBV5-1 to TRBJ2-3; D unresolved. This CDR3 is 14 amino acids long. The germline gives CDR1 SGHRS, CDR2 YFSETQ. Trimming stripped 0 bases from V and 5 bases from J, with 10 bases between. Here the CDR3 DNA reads TGCGCCAGCAGCTTGGATAATAGTTTAGATACGCAGTATTTT. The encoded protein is CASSLDNSLDTQYF.

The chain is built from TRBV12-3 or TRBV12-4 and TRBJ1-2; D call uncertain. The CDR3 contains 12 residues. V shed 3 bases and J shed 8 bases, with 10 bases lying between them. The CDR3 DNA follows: TGTGCCAGCAGTTTGGGTCCTCGGGGCTACACCTTC. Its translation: CASSLGPRGYTF.

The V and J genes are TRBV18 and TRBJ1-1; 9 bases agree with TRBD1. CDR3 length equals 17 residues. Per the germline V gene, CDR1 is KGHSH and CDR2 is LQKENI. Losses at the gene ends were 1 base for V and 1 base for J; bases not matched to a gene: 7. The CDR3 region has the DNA TGTGCCAGCTCACCACGGGTTGGACAGGGGACGAACACTGAAGCTTTCTTT. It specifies CASSPRVGQGTNTEAFF.

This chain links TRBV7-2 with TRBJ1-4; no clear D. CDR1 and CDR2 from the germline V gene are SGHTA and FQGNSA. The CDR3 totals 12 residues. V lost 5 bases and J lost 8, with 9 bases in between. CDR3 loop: CASSQMVEKLFF. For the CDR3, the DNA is TGTGCCAGCAGCCAAATGGTAGAAAAACTGTTTTTT.

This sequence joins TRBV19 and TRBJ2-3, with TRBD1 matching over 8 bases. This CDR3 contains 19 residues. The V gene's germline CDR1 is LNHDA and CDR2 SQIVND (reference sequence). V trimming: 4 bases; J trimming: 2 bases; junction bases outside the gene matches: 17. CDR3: CASSTLRRTGHTPTDTQYF. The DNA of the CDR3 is TGTGCCAGTAGTACCTTAAGACGGACAGGGCATACTCCCACAGATACGCAGTATTTT.

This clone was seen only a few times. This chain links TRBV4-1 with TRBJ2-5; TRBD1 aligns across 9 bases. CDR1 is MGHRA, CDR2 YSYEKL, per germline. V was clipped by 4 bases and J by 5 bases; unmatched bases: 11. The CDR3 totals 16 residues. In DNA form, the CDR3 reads TGCGCCAGCAGCCCCAGAGGGACAGGGTCTCAGGAGACCCAGTACTTC. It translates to CASSPRGTGSQETQYF.

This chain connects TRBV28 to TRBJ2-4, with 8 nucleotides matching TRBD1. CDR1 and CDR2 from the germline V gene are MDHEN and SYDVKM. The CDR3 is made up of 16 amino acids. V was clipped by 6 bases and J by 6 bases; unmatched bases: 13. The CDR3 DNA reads TGTGCCAGCAGCGGCAGGGGGCGAGGGTCTGGAAACATTCAGTACTTC. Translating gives CASSGRGRGSGNIQYF.

The CDR3 DNA reads TGCAGCGTTGAAGTGGGCACTAGCTCGGATACGCAGTATTTT. Protein sequence: CSVEVGTSSDTQYF. The rearrangement joins TRBV29-1 to TRBJ2-3; D might be TRBD2 (6 bases). This CDR3 has 14 amino acids. Germline V gives CDR1 SQVTM, CDR2 ANQGSEA. The V and J ends lost 1 base and 6 bases respectively, with 14 bases between them.

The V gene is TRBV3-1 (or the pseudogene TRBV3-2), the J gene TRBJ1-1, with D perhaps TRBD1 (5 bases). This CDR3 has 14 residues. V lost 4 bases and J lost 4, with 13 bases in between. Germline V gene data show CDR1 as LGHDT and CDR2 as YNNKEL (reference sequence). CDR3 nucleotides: TGTGCCAGCAGCCCCCTATGGGGGACCACTGAAGCTTTCTTT. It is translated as CASSPLWGTTEAFF.

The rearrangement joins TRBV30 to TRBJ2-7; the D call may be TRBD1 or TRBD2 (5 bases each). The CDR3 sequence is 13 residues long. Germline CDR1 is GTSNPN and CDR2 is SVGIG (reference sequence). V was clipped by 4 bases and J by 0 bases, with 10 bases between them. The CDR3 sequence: CAWNPGTSYEQYF. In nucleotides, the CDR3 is TGTGCCTGGAACCCAGGGACCTCCTACGAGCAGTACTTC.

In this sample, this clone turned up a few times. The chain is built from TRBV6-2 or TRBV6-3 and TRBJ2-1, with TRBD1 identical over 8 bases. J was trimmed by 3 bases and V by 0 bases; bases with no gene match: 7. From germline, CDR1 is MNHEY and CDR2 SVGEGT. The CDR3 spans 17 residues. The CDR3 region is CASSYSPPGGIYNEQFF. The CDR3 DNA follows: TGTGCCAGCAGTTACTCGCCCCCAGGGGGCATCTACAATGAGCAGTTCTTC.

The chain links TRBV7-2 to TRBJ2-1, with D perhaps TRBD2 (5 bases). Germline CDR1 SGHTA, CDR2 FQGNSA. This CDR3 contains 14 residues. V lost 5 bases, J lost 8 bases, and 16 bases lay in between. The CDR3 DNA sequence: TGTGCCAGCAGCCCGTCGACTAAGCACTATGAGCAGTTCTTC. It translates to CASSPSTKHYEQFF. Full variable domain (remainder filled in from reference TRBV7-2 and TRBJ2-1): GAGVSQSPSNKVTEKGKDVELRCDPISGHTALYWYRQSLGQGLEFLIYFQGNSAPDKSGLPSDRFSAERTGGSVSTLTIQRTQQEDSAVYLCASSPSTKHYEQFFGPGTRLTVL.

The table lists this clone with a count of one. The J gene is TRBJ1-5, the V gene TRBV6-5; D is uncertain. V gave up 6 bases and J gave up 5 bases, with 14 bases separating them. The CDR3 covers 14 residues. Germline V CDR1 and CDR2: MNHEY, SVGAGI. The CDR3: CASSLQGWDQPQHF. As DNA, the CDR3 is TGTGCCAGCAGCTTACAAGGGTGGGATCAGCCCCAGCATTTT.